Shown below are 28 T cell receptor beta chains from a single sample sequenced in a study of regulatory T cells in long-lasting Graves disease. Construction of the TCR beta libraries employed iRepertoire HTBI primers in conjunction with Arm-PCR of CDR3 regions. TCRdb used MiXCR to reprocess the multiplex PCR reads, holding one entry per CDR3 protein. The sample includes roughly 470,000 distinct CDR3 sequences, around 21% seen only once; the top ten take about 8.3%. The time point was: persistent/refractory GD, antithyroid drugs over 5 years with positive TRAb. With RNA extracted from PBMCs as input, the TCR library was made. Source: peripheral blood mononuclear cells (PBMCs), taken when the disease was refractory, from a patient treated with antithyroid drugs. The receptors derive from a female donor with Graves disease.

This clonotype has a count of ten or more. As DNA, the CDR3 is TGTGCCAGCAGTGACGGTAGCTCCTACGAGCAGTACTTC. Residues: CASSDGSSYEQYF. The chain couples TRBV2 to TRBJ2-7; no reliable D call. Germline assignment: CDR1 SNHLY and CDR2 FYNNEI. The CDR3 runs to 13 residues. V gave up 3 bases and J gave up 0 bases, with 6 bases separating them. Full variable domain (rest looked up from reference TRBV2 and TRBJ2-7): EPEVTQTPSHQVTQMGQEVILRCVPISNHLYFYWYRQILGQKVEFLVSFYNNEISEKSEIFDDQFSVERPDGSNFTLKIRSTKLEDSAMYFCASSDGSSYEQYFGPGTRLTVT.

The chain employs TRBV19 and TRBJ1-4; D remains unclear. Germline V CDR1 and CDR2: LNHDA, SQIVND (reference sequence). This CDR3 contains 15 residues. V lost 10 bases and J lost 0, with 15 bases in between. In DNA, the CDR3 is TGTGCCACCACGTCGACCTTTGCAACTAATGAAAAACTGTTTTTT. Its translation: CATTSTFATNEKLFF. Complete variable domain (other parts from reference TRBV19 and TRBJ1-4): DGGITQSPKYLFRKEGQNVTLSCEQNLNHDAMYWYRQDPGQGLRLIYYSQIVNDFQKGDIAEGYSVSREKKESFPLTVTSAQKNPTAFYLCATTSTFATNEKLFFGSGTQLSVL.

In its sample, this clonotype was seen many times. An end of the junction does not agree with germline; a read error may underlie this. The gene calls are TRBV29-1 and TRBJ1-1; the D is unclear. The CDR3 runs 10 residues. Germline V lookup: CDR1 SQVTM, CDR2 ANQGSEA. The CDR3 nucleotides read TGCAGCGTTAAAGACACTGAAGCTTTCTTT. Translated, it gives CSVKDTEAFF.

This clonotype was observed at least ten times. V and J are TRBV11-2 and TRBJ2-4; D may correspond to TRBD1 or TRBD2 (5 bases each). CDR3 size: 15 residues. The V end lost 2 bases, the J end lost 6 bases, and 14 bases lay between the germline ends. Per the germline V gene, CDR1 is SGHAT and CDR2 is FQNNGV. As DNA, the CDR3 is TGTGCCAGCAGCTTATTGGGGGTTGGAGGAAACATTCAGTACTTC. The encoded protein is CASSLLGVGGNIQYF.

The chain is built from TRBV18 and TRBJ1-6; 9 nucleotides agree with TRBD1. CDR1 and CDR2 (germline): KGHSH, LQKENI. With 5 bases clipped from V and 9 bases from J, the junction kept 8 bases outside the gene matches. The CDR3 consists of 15 residues. CDR3 loop: CASSTQQGARSPLHF. CDR3 sequence (DNA): TGTGCCAGCTCAACCCAACAGGGGGCACGTTCACCCCTCCACTTT.

This clonotype was detected only a few times. It may be a read error: a sequence one base away is much more abundant. The V gene is TRBV29-1, the J gene TRBJ2-5; possible D gene TRBD1, 6 bases. The CDR3 is made up of 12 amino acids. Between the trimmed V and J ends, which lost 3 bases and 5 bases, there was a span of 10 bases. Germline CDR1 and CDR2: SQVTM and ANQGSEA. CDR3 amino acids: CSVEAQGETQYF. In DNA, the CDR3 is TGCAGCGTTGAGGCCCAGGGGGAGACCCAGTACTTC.

Regarding this clonotype: A much larger clone lies a single base off, so this may be a read error. This chain joins TRBV6-5 and TRBJ1-1, with 7 bases matching TRBD1. CDR1 and CDR2 (germline): MNHEY, SVGAGI. Trimming cost V 2 bases and J 1 base; bases outside gene matches: 7. The CDR3 totals 16 residues. In DNA, the CDR3 is TGTGCCAGCAGTTACCCCAGGGGGGGTAGGAACACTGAAGCTTTCTTT. Its translation: CASSYPRGGRNTEAFF.

Only a few counts were recorded for this clonotype. CDR3 in DNA: TGTGCCACCAGTGATTTTACGACAGGCCAAGAGACCCAGTACTTC. Protein product: CATSDFTTGQETQYF. The rearrangement links TRBV24-1 to TRBJ2-5; D possibly corresponds to TRBD1 (6 bases). Trimming took off 1 base at V and 1 base at J, with 9 bases between the two ends. CDR1 is KGHDR and CDR2 is SFDVKD in the germline V gene. The CDR3 consists of 15 residues.

Turning to this clonotype: A read error may explain this, as a much larger clone is one base away. The V call is TRBV28, the J call TRBJ2-4; possibly TRBD2 for D (6 bases). CDR3 length: 14 residues. Germline V gives CDR1 MDHEN, CDR2 SYDVKM. Trimming cost V 2 bases and J 3 bases, with 8 bases left between them. CDR3 residues: CASSLVADKNIQYF. The CDR3 DNA reads as TGTGCCAGCAGTTTAGTAGCGGACAAAAACATTCAGTACTTC. Supplemented by reference TRBV28 and TRBJ2-4, the full variable domain reads DVKVTQSSRYLVKRTGEKVFLECVQDMDHENMFWYRQDPGLGLRLIYFSYDVKMKEKGDIPEGYSVSREKKERFSLILESASTNQTSMYLCASSLVADKNIQYFGAGTRLSVL.

Regarding this clonotype: This may be a read error: a much more frequent sequence differs by one nucleotide. V gene TRBV11-2 combines with J gene TRBJ2-2; D is possibly TRBD2 (5 bases). Looked up from germline, CDR1 is SGHAT and CDR2 is FQNNGV. This CDR3 is 13 amino acids long. The CDR3 DNA sequence: TGTGCCAGCAGCTCCGCTCACGCCGGGGAGCCGTTTTTT. This translates into CASSSAHAGEPFF.

The rearrangement links TRBV7-9 to TRBJ2-1; 9 nucleotides line up with TRBD2. This CDR3 is built from 17 residues. Germline V CDR1 and CDR2: SEHNR, FQNEAQ (reference sequence). Trimming removed 6 bases from V and 5 bases from J; junction bases left unmatched: 14. In DNA, the CDR3 is TGTGCCAGCAGGGGGGGGCTAGCGGGAAGCAGGAACAATGAGCAGTTCTTC. Translation gives CASRGGLAGSRNNEQFF.

The rearrangement links TRBV6-1 to TRBJ1-5; 9 nucleotides match TRBD1. The ends lost 5 bases at V and 2 bases at J; junction bases unmatched: 4. Germline V CDR1 and CDR2: MNHNS, SASEGT. This CDR3 has 15 amino acids. CDR3 in DNA: TGTGCCAGCAGTATAAGGACAGGGGGCAATCAGCCCCAGCATTTT. The encoded protein is CASSIRTGGNQPQHF.

Points on this clonotype: Possible read error: a much larger clone is one base away. This CDR3 is missing its conserved last phenylalanine or tryptophan, likely due to a read error. This chain joins TRBV6-5 and TRBJ1-2; TRBD1 might be the D (5 bases). This CDR3 is 16 amino acids long. Per germline, CDR1 MNHEY and CDR2 SVGAGI. V was clipped by 0 bases and J by 8 bases, with 19 bases between them. DNA of the CDR3: TGTGCCAGCAGTTACTCAAGCCTCGGACATCCCCACGGCTACACCCTC. Protein product: CASSYSSLGHPHGYTL.

The chain carries TRBV7-3 and TRBJ2-2; 7 nucleotides match TRBD2. The J segment lost 0 bases and the V segment lost 4 bases, leaving 5 bases of the junction unmatched. The germline V gene encodes CDR1 SGHTA and CDR2 FQGTGA. The CDR3 is 16 residues long. CDR3 sequence (DNA): TGTGCCAGCAGCTCCTCCAGCGGGGCGAACACCGGGGAGCTGTTTTTT. Its protein is CASSSSSGANTGELFF.

The chain carries TRBV4-3 and TRBJ2-5; D not resolved. The CDR3 runs to 13 residues. From germline, CDR1 is LGHNA and CDR2 YSLEER. V was pared by 1 base and J by 5 bases, with 8 bases between. CDR3 bases: TGCGCCAGCAGCCAAGCCCATAGCGAGACCCAGTACTTC. Its protein is CASSQAHSETQYF.

This clonotype has a count of ten or more. The V gene is TRBV24-1, the J gene TRBJ2-5, with D possibly matching TRBD1 (5 bases). The CDR3 covers 15 residues. CDR1 and CDR2 from the germline V gene are KGHDR and SFDVKD. Deletions cut 0 bases from V and 3 bases from J, with 10 bases between. The CDR3 protein is CATSDLLGREETQYF. The CDR3, as DNA: TGTGCCACCAGTGATTTGCTTGGCAGGGAAGAGACCCAGTACTTC.

The chain recombines TRBV4-1 with TRBJ1-1, with D uncertain. The CDR3 loop spans 12 amino acids. V gave up 3 bases and J gave up 1 base, with 3 bases separating them. Germline V gives CDR1 MGHRA, CDR2 YSYEKL. CDR3: CASSQPNTEAFF. Written as DNA, the CDR3 is TGCGCCAGCAGCCAGCCGAACACTGAAGCTTTCTTT.

The chain is built from TRBV5-1 and TRBJ1-2, with D maybe TRBD1 (5 bases). CDR1 SGHRS and CDR2 YFSETQ come from the germline V gene. The V and J ends lost 0 bases and 0 bases respectively, with 9 bases between them. The CDR3 contains 15 residues. The CDR3 is CASSLVGLTNYGYTF. The CDR3, as DNA: TGCGCCAGCAGCTTGGTGGGACTGACTAACTATGGCTACACCTTC.

This chain uses TRBV19 with TRBJ1-1, with 9 bases identical to TRBD1. The CDR3 covers 15 residues. CDR1 and CDR2 (germline): LNHDA, SQIVND (reference sequence). V lost 2 bases to trimming and J lost 5 bases; unmatched junction nucleotides: 6. The CDR3 sequence: CASSIRTGAFTEAFF. The CDR3 DNA follows: TGTGCCAGTAGTATAAGGACAGGGGCATTTACTGAAGCTTTCTTT. Full variable domain (outside the CDR3, taken from reference TRBV19 and TRBJ1-1): DGGITQSPKYLFRKEGQNVTLSCEQNLNHDAMYWYRQDPGQGLRLIYYSQIVNDFQKGDIAEGYSVSREKKESFPLTVTSAQKNPTAFYLCASSIRTGAFTEAFFGQGTRLTVV.

The rearrangement uses TRBV5-1 and TRBJ1-2; 10 bases are a match to TRBD1. Germline-derived CDR1 and CDR2 are SGHRS and YFSETQ. Losses at the gene ends were 0 bases for V and 6 bases for J; bases not matched to a gene: 11. The CDR3 has 17 amino acids. This chain's CDR3 is CASSLARGTGVSHGYTF. Here the CDR3 DNA reads TGCGCCAGCAGCTTGGCCCGCGGGACAGGGGTATCCCATGGCTACACCTTC.

This clonotype was counted many times. The chain joins TRBV7-2 to TRBJ2-7; 10 bases are a match to TRBD2. Germline V gene lookup returns CDR1 SGHTA and CDR2 FQGNSA. The ends lost 5 bases at V and 5 bases at J; junction bases unmatched: 9. CDR3 length: 15 residues. CDR3: CASSPGGGLADEQYF. The CDR3, as DNA: TGTGCCAGCAGCCCAGGGGGAGGACTAGCGGACGAGCAGTACTTC.

The rearrangement links TRBV10-3 to TRBJ2-5, with 7 bases identical to TRBD2. The CDR3 is made up of 16 amino acids. V dropped 8 bases and J dropped 5; count of bases not matched to a gene: 17. Germline CDR1 and CDR2: ENHRY and SYGVKD. The CDR3 DNA reads as TGTGCCATCTCCGGGTCGGGGGAGGGCCCTTGGGAGACCCAGTACTTC. It codes for CAISGSGEGPWETQYF.

Ten or more counts support this clonotype. This sequence joins TRBV27 and TRBJ1-2; 7 bases are a match to TRBD1. The CDR3 is made up of 14 amino acids. The V and J ends lost 5 bases and 4 bases, in that order; junction bases with no gene match: 7. The germline CDR1 and CDR2 sequences are MNHEY and SMNVEV (reference sequence). The CDR3 DNA reads TGTGCCAGCAGTCTGGGACAGCAATTCTATGGCTACACCTTC. Translating it yields CASSLGQQFYGYTF.

CDR3 loop: CASSPTGGSTGELFF. The CDR3 DNA sequence: TGTGCCAGCAGCCCCACAGGGGGTAGCACCGGGGAGCTGTTTTTT. The chain joins TRBV7-3 to TRBJ2-2; 8 bases map to TRBD1. The junction had 6 bases not matched to a gene; V was cut back by 5 bases and J by 4 bases. From germline, CDR1 is SGHTA and CDR2 FQGTGA. This CDR3 region has 15 residues.

This chain links TRBV7-8 with TRBJ2-1; 7 bases map to TRBD2. V shed 0 bases and J 10 bases; nucleotides not matched to a gene: 12. CDR3 length: 16 amino acids. Germline V gene sequence: CDR1 SGHVS, CDR2 FQNEAQ. The CDR3 region is CASSLASGYSRGEQFF. In DNA form, the CDR3 reads TGTGCCAGCAGCTTAGCTAGCGGGTATTCCCGCGGAGAGCAGTTCTTC.

This clonotype has at least ten counts. The gene calls are TRBV6-5 and TRBJ2-2; D remains ambiguous. The germline V gene has CDR1 MNHEY and CDR2 SVGAGI. This CDR3 spans 11 amino acids. V was pared by 2 bases and J by 7 bases, with 2 bases between. The CDR3 reads CASSYGGELFF. CDR3 in DNA: TGTGCCAGCAGTTACGGCGGGGAGCTGTTTTTT.

V gene TRBV9 combines with J gene TRBJ2-5; 11 nucleotides line up with TRBD2. The CDR3 has 15 amino acids. The germline CDR1 and CDR2 sequences are SGDLS and YYNGEE. Trimming removed 0 bases from V and 9 bases from J; junction bases left unmatched: 7. The CDR3 DNA follows: TGTGCCAGCAGCGTAGGTCTAGCGGGAGGAGGGGCCCAGTACTTC. Translation: CASSVGLAGGGAQYF.

The chain has TRBV19 and TRBJ2-2, with a tentative D call TRBD2 (6 bases). The V end lost 10 bases, the J end lost 7 bases, and 19 bases lay between the germline ends. This CDR3 comprises 14 residues. The V gene's germline CDR1 is LNHDA and CDR2 SQIVND (reference sequence). The CDR3 here is CATARGRDFGELFF. CDR3 DNA: TGTGCCACCGCTAGAGGGCGGGACTTCGGGGAGCTGTTTTTT.